These 23 T cell receptor beta chains were sequenced from one sample in a study of blood T cell repertoires in COVID-19. Method: immunoSEQ multiplex PCR; TCRdb's copy keeps in-frame clones and lacks some. The sample consists of 150,000 to 200,000 clones, around 76% of them appearing once. The specimen sequenced was peripheral blood. Receptors were obtained from a woman in her seventies with acute or convalescent COVID-19.

This chain connects TRBV7-2 to TRBJ1-6, with D hard to call. The CDR3 sequence is 13 residues long. Per the germline V gene, CDR1 is SGHTA and CDR2 is FQGNSA. V dropped 2 bases and J dropped 14 bases, with 13 bases sitting between them. This CDR3 reads CASSLPSQAALHF. The CDR3 DNA is TGTGCCAGCAGCTTACCATCTCAAGCGGCCCTCCACTTT.

The chain recombines TRBV7-9 with TRBJ1-2; maybe TRBD1 (5 bases). The CDR3 has 14 residues. The germline V gene encodes CDR1 SEHNR and CDR2 FQNEAQ (reference sequence). The V end lost 4 bases, the J end lost 6 bases, and 15 bases lay between the germline ends. CDR3 protein: CASSYSGADDGYTF. Here the CDR3 DNA reads TGTGCCAGCAGCTACAGTGGGGCAGACGATGGCTACACCTTC.

The chain has TRBV4-3 and TRBJ2-7; TRBD2 might be the D (5 bases). The CDR3 contains 13 residues. The V end lost 1 base, the J end lost 7 bases, and 11 bases lay between the germline ends. Germline CDR1 reads LGHNA; CDR2 reads YSLEER. The CDR3 spells CASSQVGEREQYF. CDR3 bases: TGCGCCAGCAGCCAAGTTGGGGAGAGGGAGCAGTACTTC.

The chain links TRBV7-6 to TRBJ1-5; D call uncertain. The CDR3 has 16 amino acids. Trimming removed 4 bases at V and 3 bases at J, with 16 bases between. Germline lookup yields CDR1 SGHVS and CDR2 FNYEAQ. CDR3 protein: CASSSHMVGNNQPQHF. The CDR3, as DNA: TGTGCCAGCAGCTCCCACATGGTCGGGAACAATCAGCCCCAGCATTTT.

V and J are TRBV27 and TRBJ2-7; 7 bases fit TRBD1. V shed 6 bases and J 3 bases; nucleotides not matched to a gene: 8. The CDR3 has 14 residues. Germline V CDR1 and CDR2: MNHEY, SMNVEV (reference sequence). The chain's CDR3 is CASSALDRFYEQYF. The CDR3 DNA sequence: TGTGCCAGCAGCGCCCTGGACAGGTTCTACGAGCAGTACTTC.

The chain joins TRBV13 to TRBJ1-6, with 10 nucleotides matching TRBD1. Germline CDR1 reads PRHDT; CDR2 reads FYEKMQ (reference sequence). Trimming removed 3 bases from V and 6 bases from J; junction bases left unmatched: 2. The CDR3 has 15 residues. The DNA of the CDR3 is TGTGCCAGCAGCTTGGGACAGGGGCCTAATTCACCCCTCCACTTT. As protein: CASSLGQGPNSPLHF. The complete variable domain, with remaining parts taken from reference TRBV13 and TRBJ1-6, reads AAGVIQSPRHLIKEKRETATLKCYPIPRHDTVYWYQQGPGQDPQFLISFYEKMQSDKGSIPDRFSAQQFSDYHSELNMSSLELGDSALYFCASSLGQGPNSPLHFGNGTRLTVT.

V gene TRBV5-4 combines with J gene TRBJ1-2; the D gene is possibly TRBD1 (6 bases). The germline V and J ends were trimmed by 0 bases and 2 bases, with 8 bases remaining between them. CDR3 size: 14 residues. In germline, CDR1 is SGHNT, CDR2 YYREEE (reference sequence). The CDR3 loop reads CASSLDQGNYGYTF. The CDR3 DNA reads as TGTGCCAGCAGCTTGGATCAGGGGAACTATGGCTACACCTTC. The complete variable domain, with remaining parts taken from reference TRBV5-4 and TRBJ1-2, reads ETGVTQSPTHLIKTRGQQVTLRCSSQSGHNTVSWYQQALGQGPQFIFQYYREEENGRGNFPPRFSGLQFPNYSSELNVNALELDDSALYLCASSLDQGNYGYTFGSGTRLTVV.

The V and J genes are TRBV28 and TRBJ1-5, with D possibly matching TRBD1 (5 bases). This CDR3 contains 15 residues. The germline V and J ends were trimmed by 5 bases and 6 bases, with 17 bases remaining between them. Germline V CDR1 and CDR2: MDHEN, SYDVKM. The CDR3 coding sequence is TGTGCCAGCAGTGTATTGACAGCGGGAGGTCAGCCCCAGCATTTT. Its translation is CASSVLTAGGQPQHF. Variable domain in full (rest from reference TRBV28 and TRBJ1-5): DVKVTQSSRYLVKRTGEKVFLECVQDMDHENMFWYRQDPGLGLRLIYFSYDVKMKEKGDIPEGYSVSREKKERFSLILESASTNQTSMYLCASSVLTAGGQPQHFGDGTRLSIL.

V and J are TRBV4-3 and TRBJ1-1; 7 nucleotides line up with TRBD1. This CDR3 has 15 amino acids. The trim removed 4 bases at V and 0 bases at J, leaving 5 bases unmatched. Germline lookup yields CDR1 LGHNA and CDR2 YSLEER. CDR3 sequence (DNA): TGCGCCAGCAGCCCCTCCGGGACAGTGAACACTGAAGCTTTCTTT. Its translation is CASSPSGTVNTEAFF.

V is TRBV6-2 or TRBV6-3 and J is TRBJ2-4, with 12 positions matching TRBD2. This CDR3 comprises 15 residues. Germline assignment: CDR1 MNHEY and CDR2 SVGEGT. J was trimmed by 8 bases and V by 2 bases; bases with no gene match: 4. The DNA for the CDR3 is TGTGCCAGCAGTTACGGACTAGCGGGAATACACATTCAGTACTTC. It specifies CASSYGLAGIHIQYF.

This clone was found once. The chain employs TRBV7-2 and TRBJ2-1; D possibly corresponds to TRBD1 (5 bases). There are 14 residues in the CDR3. Germline V lookup: CDR1 SGHTA, CDR2 FQGNSA. V lost 5 bases to trimming and J lost 4 bases, with 12 bases between them. CDR3 nucleotide sequence: TGTGCCAGCAGCCCCCGTACAGGATACAATGAGCAGTTCTTC. This sequence encodes CASSPRTGYNEQFF. Supplemented by reference TRBV7-2 and TRBJ2-1, the full variable domain reads GAGVSQSPSNKVTEKGKDVELRCDPISGHTALYWYRQSLGQGLEFLIYFQGNSAPDKSGLPSDRFSAERTGGSVSTLTIQRTQQEDSAVYLCASSPRTGYNEQFFGPGTRLTVL.

The rearrangement links TRBV30 to TRBJ1-1; maybe TRBD1 (5 bases). The CDR3 has 17 residues. The germline V and J ends were trimmed by 6 bases and 0 bases, with 23 bases remaining between them. Germline CDR1 and CDR2: GTSNPN and SVGIG (reference sequence). CDR3 sequence reads: CACQWGPRKVMNTEAFF. The CDR3 nucleotides read TGTGCCTGCCAATGGGGCCCCCGGAAAGTTATGAACACTGAAGCTTTCTTT.

Written as DNA, the CDR3 is TGCAGCGTTGGAGGGGGCGCGGTTGGCTACACCTTC. Translation gives CSVGGGAVGYTF. The rearrangement uses TRBV29-1 and TRBJ1-2, with 7 bases lining up with TRBD1. Per germline, CDR1 SQVTM and CDR2 ANQGSEA. V was clipped by 4 bases and J by 7 bases; unmatched bases: 6. This CDR3 is 12 amino acids long.

The rearrangement joins TRBV6-2 or TRBV6-3 to TRBJ2-7, with a possible D match to TRBD2 (7 bases). This CDR3 spans 15 amino acids. The germline V and J ends were trimmed by 2 bases and 1 base, with 12 bases remaining between them. Per germline, CDR1 MNHEY and CDR2 SVGEGT. The DNA of the CDR3 is TGTGCCAGCAGTTACATGGCGGGGGCATCCTACGAGCAGTACTTC. Translation: CASSYMAGASYEQYF.

The gene calls are TRBV6-5 and TRBJ1-3; D is unclear. Germline V gene lookup returns CDR1 MNHEY and CDR2 SVGAGI. This CDR3 is built from 13 residues. Trimming took 5 bases from V and 2 from J, leaving 7 bases between them. CDR3 residues: CASSPPPGNTIYF. CDR3 nucleotides: TGTGCCAGCAGTCCTCCCCCTGGAAACACCATATATTTT.

The CDR3 region has the DNA TGTGCCAGCAGCTTTGACAGACCCAGGCTGGGCTACACCTTC. Encoded protein: CASSFDRPRLGYTF. This chain links TRBV5-4 with TRBJ1-2, with D perhaps TRBD1 (5 bases). V dropped 2 bases and J dropped 8 bases, with 16 bases sitting between them. This CDR3 has 14 amino acids. Germline V CDR1 and CDR2: SGHNT, YYREEE (reference sequence).

V usage is TRBV4-3 and J usage is TRBJ2-5, with a tentative D call TRBD1 (6 bases). Trimming stripped 4 bases from V and 4 bases from J, with 28 bases between. The CDR3 covers 19 residues. Germline-derived CDR1 and CDR2 are LGHNA and YSLEER. The CDR3 protein is CASSPSITLSRGSGETQYF. The CDR3 DNA is TGCGCCAGCAGCCCCTCCATAACACTTTCCAGGGGCTCAGGAGAGACCCAGTACTTC.

The CDR3 DNA reads as TGTGCCAGCAGTCCCTTGGTCAGGGTTGCCACTGAAGCTTTCTTT. Translated, it gives CASSPLVRVATEAFF. The V and J genes are TRBV28 and TRBJ1-1, with D tentatively TRBD1 (5 bases). CDR1 MDHEN and CDR2 SYDVKM come from the germline V gene. The CDR3 has 15 amino acids. V dropped 5 bases and J dropped 4 bases, with 17 bases sitting between them.

This clone has a handful of counts. This chain links TRBV5-8 with TRBJ1-1; 7 positions agree with TRBD1. The CDR3 is 15 residues long. Germline values: CDR1 SGHTS, CDR2 YDEGEE. V shed 4 bases and J 1 base; nucleotides not matched to a gene: 7. This chain's CDR3 is CASSHMNRGNTEAFF. In nucleotides, the CDR3 is TGTGCCAGCAGCCATATGAACAGGGGGAACACTGAAGCTTTCTTT. Complete variable domain (other parts from reference TRBV5-8 and TRBJ1-1): EAGVTQSPTHLIKTRGQQATLRCSPISGHTSVYWYQQALGLGLQFLLWYDEGEERNRGNFPPRFSGRQFPNYSSELNVNALELEDSALYLCASSHMNRGNTEAFFGQGTRLTVV.

V is TRBV6-5 and J is TRBJ1-1; 9 bases are shared with TRBD1. The CDR3 loop spans 16 amino acids. V dropped 0 bases and J dropped 4; count of bases not matched to a gene: 6. Germline V gene sequence: CDR1 MNHEY, CDR2 SVGAGI. The CDR3 bases are TGTGCCAGCAGTTACTCACAGGGGGCAGGGAGCACTGAAGCTTTCTTT. Translated: CASSYSQGAGSTEAFF.

The chain combines TRBV6-5 with TRBJ2-7, with D unclear. Germline V gene lookup returns CDR1 MNHEY and CDR2 SVGAGI. The CDR3 has 16 amino acids. Trimming removed 0 bases from V and 5 bases from J, with 17 bases in between. Here the CDR3 reads CASSYSIRQVRNEQYF. The DNA of the CDR3 is TGTGCCAGCAGTTACTCGATACGGCAGGTCCGGAACGAGCAGTACTTC.

V usage is TRBV4-3 and J usage is TRBJ2-1; TRBD1 matches 9 bases. Per germline, CDR1 LGHNA and CDR2 YSLEER. V lost 2 bases to trimming and J lost 8 bases; unmatched junction nucleotides: 4. The CDR3 runs to 14 residues. The CDR3 loop is CASSQLGQGHEQFF. The CDR3 nucleotides read TGCGCCAGCAGCCAACTGGGACAGGGCCATGAGCAGTTCTTC.

The V and J genes are TRBV6-5 and TRBJ1-2; TRBD1 aligns across 8 bases. The CDR3 is 13 residues long. Germline V gene sequence: CDR1 MNHEY, CDR2 SVGAGI. V shed 3 bases, J shed 8 bases, and the junction held 5 bases outside the gene matches. CDR3 sequence reads: CASSYGRGQGYTF. The CDR3 region has the DNA TGTGCCAGCAGTTATGGCAGGGGGCAAGGCTACACCTTC.